This TCR beta chain originates from a study of cytomegalovirus exposure and HLA in healthy donors. Background on the study: T cells numbering about 179 million yielded some 100 million unique TCR beta sequences in an earlier analysis. Study results and caveats: Researchers reported in a later analysis that a missense DCLRE1C variant was tied to TCR beta V- and J-gene trimming.

From germline, CDR1 is SGHDT and CDR2 YYEEEE. This CDR3 spans 15 amino acids. The ends lost 4 bases at V and 12 bases at J; junction bases unmatched: 11. Those who donated were healthy bone marrow donors. At collection, donors were nominally healthy, but unrecorded immune exposures were probable. About this clone itself: Its target is unknown.

PCR involved 60 Vbeta and 13 Jbeta primers. The data were produced by immunoSEQ multiplex PCR, yet TCRdb's version contains in-frame clones alone and is incomplete. The sample lists 100,000 to 150,000 clones; more than 80% were seen once. The TCR was taken from a man aged 30 to 45 in good health and CMV-seropositive. V and J are TRBV5-6 and TRBJ2-1; the match to TRBD1 covers 12 bases. The specimen was PBMCs. The CDR3 region has the DNA TGTGCCAGCAGCGTGGGACAGGGGGCCGGATGGGTGCAGTTCTTC. Its translation is CASSVGQGAGWVQFF. Combining the CDR3 with reference TRBV5-6 and TRBJ2-1 gives the whole variable domain DAGVTQSPTHLIKTRGQQVTLRCSPKSGHDTVSWYQQALGQGPQFIFQYYEEEERQRGNFPDRFSGHQFPNYSSELNVNALLLGDSALYLCASSVGQGAGWVQFFGPGTRLTVL.